Below are 4 T cell receptor beta chains sequenced from a single sample in a study of cytomegalovirus exposure and HLA in healthy donors. The PCR was carried out with 60 Vbeta primers and 13 Jbeta primers. The protocol was immunoSEQ multiplex PCR, while the TCRdb copy is restricted to in-frame clones and leaves out a portion. The top ten clones hold approximately 8% of a sample with about 150,000 clones, 75% to 85% of them seen once. Sequenced: PBMCs. These receptor sequences come from a man aged 25 to 40 in good health and CMV-seropositive.

This chain connects TRBV28 to TRBJ2-5; TRBD2 is a possible D gene (5 bases). CDR3 length: 16 amino acids. The V and J ends lost 7 bases and 4 bases respectively, with 22 bases between them. The V gene's germline CDR1 is MDHEN and CDR2 SYDVKM. CDR3 nucleotides: TGTGCCAGCACCGGTCCCCCTGCCCGCGAGGGAGAGACCCAGTACTTC. This sequence encodes CASTGPPAREGETQYF.

V usage is TRBV11-1 and J usage is TRBJ1-2; a weak D match, TRBD1 (6 bases). The CDR3 contains 14 residues. Trimming took off 5 bases at V and 0 bases at J, with 10 bases between the two ends. CDR1 SGHAT and CDR2 FQDESV come from the germline V gene (reference sequence). In DNA, the CDR3 is TGTGCCAGCAGCCCAGGGGATTCTAACTATGGCTACACCTTC. Amino acids: CASSPGDSNYGYTF.

The chain combines TRBV7-7 with TRBJ2-1; 9 positions match TRBD2. The CDR3 sequence is 11 residues long. Germline CDR1 is SSHAT and CDR2 is FNYEAQ (reference sequence). The chain's CDR3 is CASGSYNEQFF. The CDR3 DNA reads TGTGCTAGCGGGAGCTACAATGAGCAGTTCTTC.

V and J are TRBV6-6 and TRBJ2-3; 11 nucleotides align to TRBD1. CDR3 length: 14 amino acids. The V gene's germline CDR1 is MNHNY and CDR2 SVGAGI (reference sequence). V lost 5 bases and J lost 5; bases outside the gene matches: 3. As DNA, the CDR3 is TGTGCCAGCAGTCCGGGACAGGGGGGAGATACGCAGTATTTT. Its protein is CASSPGQGGDTQYF.